A selection of T cell receptor beta chains follows, all from one sample in a study of cytotoxic CD8 clonotypes in ibrutinib-treated CLL. The repertoire was sequenced with immunoSEQ multiplex PCR; TCRdb's copy has only in-frame clones and lacks some. This table holds about 200,000 clones, over 60% found once. This specimen was PBMCs, taken after 24 months of ibrutinib treatment. The receptors were gathered from a human donor with chronic lymphocytic leukemia. Both conserved end residues are part of each CDR3. Not every row has a clone size; where given, it reads once, few, many or a size class.

j_gene	v_gene	abundance	CDR3aa
TRBJ1-1	TRBV30	few	CAWSVGAEAFF
TRBJ2-7	TRBV7-9	.	CASSSTGTPGDEQYF
TRBJ2-1	TRBV5-6	.	CASSMIQGLAVRNEQFF
TRBJ2-3	TRBV5-5	.	CASSLGGTADLYTQYF
TRBJ2-1	TRBV19	.	CASTHTPLAGGSAYNEQFF
TRBJ2-4	TRBV29-1	once	CSVEGAGLRAKNIQYF
TRBJ2-1	TRBV9	.	CASSSTGLSYNEQFF
TRBJ1-3	TRBV27	.	CASSQGNTIYF
TRBJ2-1	TRBV29-1	once	CSVGQGNRQFF
TRBJ1-5	TRBV12-5	.	CATGQSNQPQHF
TRBJ1-4	TRBV5-1	few	CASRQGSGEKLFF
TRBJ2-1	TRBV6-6	.	CASRLPGAGENEQFF
TRBJ2-7	TRBV19	.	CASSPRTGGREQYF
TRBJ2-1	TRBV23-1	.	CASSQSEKNEQFF
TRBJ2-1	TRBV4-1	.	CASSRGVEDEQFF
TRBJ1-2	TRBV10-3	once	CAISVVQSLSGYTF
TRBJ1-2	TRBV28	.	CASSLAQPNYGYTF
TRBJ2-1	TRBV7-7	.	CASSLGQHNEQFF
TRBJ2-7	TRBV5-1	.	CASSGAGQGSYEQYF
TRBJ2-1	TRBV5-4	.	CASSISGRPYNEQFF
TRBJ2-3	TRBV6-6	.	CASSYSGRETDTQYF
TRBJ1-5	TRBV6-4	.	CASSASGNNQPQHF
TRBJ1-4	TRBV28	.	CASSSGTGGIEKLFF
TRBJ2-1	TRBV7-9	.	CASSQAGSSYNEQFF
TRBJ2-2	TRBV6-6	.	CASSYWGSGTGELFF
TRBJ2-5	TRBV7-9	.	CASSWTGVEETQYF
TRBJ2-7	TRBV5-1	.	CASSPGTSEQYF
TRBJ1-1	TRBV30	.	CAWSHQADTEAFF
TRBJ2-2	TRBV28	.	CASSFLGSNTGELFF
TRBJ1-5	TRBV10-1	.	CASSVGDQPQHF
TRBJ2-7	TRBV4-3	.	CASSQDLRGLAYEQYF
TRBJ2-7	TRBV5-6	.	CASSLLWGEGYEQYF
TRBJ2-7	TRBV2	.	CASSEAEQGWRYEQYF
TRBJ1-4	TRBV6-5	.	CASSPGVEKLFF
TRBJ1-4	TRBV6-5	once	CASRGTANEKLFF
TRBJ2-1	TRBV28	.	CASSSSGSFNEQFF
TRBJ2-5	TRBV10-2	.	CASSELGHGTQYF
TRBJ1-2	TRBV4-3	.	CASSQDLGPWGGYTF
TRBJ2-1	TRBV11-3	.	CASSLDQLAGANYNEQFF
TRBJ2-5	TRBV2	.	CASSLGLRPGQSQETQYF
TRBJ2-3	TRBV11-1	.	CASSLAWGTDTQYF
TRBJ2-1	TRBV7-3	few	CASSLNATSGNPSSYNEQFF
TRBJ1-1	TRBV19	.	CASSPATGLNTEAFF
TRBJ2-7	TRBV19	.	CASTPYGTISGSYEQYF